This T cell receptor (beta chain) was sequenced during a study of T cells after yellow fever vaccination. The study, taken as a whole, reports: Post-booster reappearance was seen for most primary-vaccination clones (around 96% CD4, about 88% CD8). FACS-sorted repertoires could contain abundant clonotypes contaminating from the bulk population.

A single record per CDR3 protein comes from TCRdb applying MiXCR to the 5' RACE reads. The sample has some 110,000 distinct CDR3 sequences; 8.4% are singletons. The CDR3 has 14 residues. Trimming left V 2 bases short and J 2 bases short, with 8 bases between. This clonotype appeared many times. Its antigen is currently unknown. The TCR was taken from a man under 40 who received the YFV17D yellow fever vaccine. This specimen consisted of CD8+ T cells sorted from PBMCs, obtained 45 days after the yellow fever booster vaccination. The chain carries TRBV12-3 or TRBV12-4 and TRBJ2-3; a weak D match, TRBD2 (5 bases). CDR3 sequence reads: CASSLRENTDTQYF. For the CDR3, the DNA is TGTGCCAGCAGTTTACGGGAAAACACAGATACGCAGTATTTT.